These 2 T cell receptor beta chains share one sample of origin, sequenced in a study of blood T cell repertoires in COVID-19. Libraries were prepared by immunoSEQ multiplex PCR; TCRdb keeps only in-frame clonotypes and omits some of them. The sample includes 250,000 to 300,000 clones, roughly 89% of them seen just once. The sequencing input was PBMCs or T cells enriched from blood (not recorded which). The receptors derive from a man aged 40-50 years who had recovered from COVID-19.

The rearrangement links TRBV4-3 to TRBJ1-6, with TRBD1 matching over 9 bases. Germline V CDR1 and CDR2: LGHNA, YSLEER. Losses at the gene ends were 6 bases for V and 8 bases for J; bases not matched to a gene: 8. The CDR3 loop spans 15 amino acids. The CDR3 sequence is CASRSTGGRDSPLHF. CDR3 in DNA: TGCGCCAGCAGGTCAACAGGGGGCAGGGATTCACCCCTCCACTTT.

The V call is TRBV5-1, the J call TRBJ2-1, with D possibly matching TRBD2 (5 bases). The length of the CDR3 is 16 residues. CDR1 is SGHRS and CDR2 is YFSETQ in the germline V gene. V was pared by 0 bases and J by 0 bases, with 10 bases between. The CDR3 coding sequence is TGCGCCAGCAGCTTGGCCCTAGGGAGCTCCTACAATGAGCAGTTCTTC. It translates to CASSLALGSSYNEQFF. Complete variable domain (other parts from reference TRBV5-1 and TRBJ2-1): KAGVTQTPRYLIKTRGQQVTLSCSPISGHRSVSWYQQTPGQGLQFLFEYFSETQRNKGNFPGRFSGRQFSNSRSEMNVSTLELGDSALYLCASSLALGSSYNEQFFGPGTRLTVL.